The following is a T cell receptor (beta chain) sequence with its context. Its antigen is currently unknown. The data are from a study of post-analysis software for immune sequencing data. The study, taken as a whole, reports: Five or six TRBV segments appeared more often in patients than in controls, and TRBV5-6, TRBV5-1 and TRBV20-1 were among these.

Unique molecular identifiers had been added to the TCR beta cDNA libraries. Each CDR3 protein is one row after TCRdb ran MiXCR on the PCR reads. The sample lists 750,000 to 950,000 distinct CDR3 sequences; about 57% were seen once. The length of the CDR3 is 14 residues. Germline V lookup: CDR1 SGHAT, CDR2 FQDESV (reference sequence). The sequence derives from a girl between 5 and 17 years old with multiple sclerosis. The material sequenced was blood. This sequence joins TRBV11-1 and TRBJ2-5; no clear D. The end of the DNA is better explained by TRBJ2-7, so the J call may be wrong. CDR3 nucleotide sequence: TGTGCCAGCACCCCTTCTCCTGGAACCTACGAGCAGTACTTC. Translated: CASTPSPGTYEQYF.